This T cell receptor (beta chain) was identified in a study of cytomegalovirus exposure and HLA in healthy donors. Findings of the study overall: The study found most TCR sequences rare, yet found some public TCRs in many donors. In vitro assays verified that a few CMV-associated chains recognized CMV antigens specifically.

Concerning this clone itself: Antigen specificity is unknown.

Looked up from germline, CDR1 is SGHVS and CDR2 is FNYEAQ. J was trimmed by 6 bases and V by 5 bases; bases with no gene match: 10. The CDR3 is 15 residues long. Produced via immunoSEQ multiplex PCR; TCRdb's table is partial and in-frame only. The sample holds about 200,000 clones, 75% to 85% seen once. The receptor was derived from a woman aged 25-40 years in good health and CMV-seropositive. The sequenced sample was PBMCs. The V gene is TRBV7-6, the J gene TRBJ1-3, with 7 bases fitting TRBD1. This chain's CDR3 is CASSLRQGAANTIYF. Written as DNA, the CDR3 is TGTGCCAGCAGCCTCCGACAGGGTGCGGCAAACACCATATATTTT.